The 18 T cell receptor beta chains below come from one sample, sequenced in a study of cytomegalovirus exposure and HLA in healthy donors. PCR was performed using 60 Vbeta and 13 Jbeta primers. This table comes from immunoSEQ multiplex PCR, and its TCRdb copy is limited to in-frame clones, with some not included. Here the sample spans 100,000 to 150,000 clones, about 8.5% being singletons. Sequenced sample: PBMCs. The receptors stem from a middle-aged man in good health and CMV-seronegative.

In its sample, this clone was seen a few times. V gene TRBV30 combines with J gene TRBJ1-3; the D gene is possibly TRBD1 (6 bases). This CDR3 contains 13 residues. V was shortened by 5 bases and J by 0 bases, with 8 bases between the two germline ends. CDR1 and CDR2 (germline): GTSNPN, SVGIG (reference sequence). The CDR3 loop is CAWWTASGNTIYF. CDR3 nucleotide sequence: TGTGCCTGGTGGACAGCCTCTGGAAACACCATATATTTT.

This clone was seen only a few times. The chain recombines TRBV10-1 with TRBJ2-7; D gene uncertain. Germline values: CDR1 WNHNN, CDR2 SYGVQD (reference sequence). The length of the CDR3 is 12 residues. The V gene lost 3 bases and the J gene lost 0 bases, with 3 bases spanning the gap. CDR3: CASSDNSYEQYF. The DNA for the CDR3 is TGCGCCAGCAGTGACAACTCCTACGAGCAGTACTTC.

Only a few counts were recorded for this clone. This chain joins TRBV6-6 and TRBJ1-6, with D unclear. The V end was cut by 2 bases, the J end by 9 bases, with 8 bases between. The V gene's germline CDR1 is MNHNY and CDR2 SVGAGI (reference sequence). This CDR3 is 13 amino acids long. CDR3 in amino acids: CASSYSTGSPLHF. The CDR3 nucleotides are TGTGCCAGCAGTTACAGCACGGGTTCACCCCTCCACTTT.

The chain couples TRBV4-1 to TRBJ1-4; 9 bases align to TRBD1. Germline CDR1 MGHRA, CDR2 YSYEKL. J gave up 3 bases and V 2 bases, and 4 bases lay outside the gene matches. The CDR3 consists of 16 residues. The CDR3 region has the DNA TGCGCCAGCAGCCAACGAGGACAGGGGCCTAATGAAAAACTGTTTTTT. This encodes CASSQRGQGPNEKLFF.

This clone was counted between two and nine times. This chain joins TRBV6-4 and TRBJ2-2, with D tentatively TRBD1 (5 bases). V lost 6 bases and J 3 bases, leaving 8 bases between the germline ends. This CDR3 is 13 amino acids long. CDR1 and CDR2 from the germline V gene are MRHNA and SNTAGT. The CDR3 region has the DNA TGTGCCAGCAGCGAGACAGACACCGGGGAGCTGTTTTTT. It encodes CASSETDTGELFF.

This rearrangement joins TRBV28 to TRBJ1-5; D is perhaps TRBD1 (5 bases). CDR3 length equals 15 residues. Trimming cost V 1 base and J 4 bases, with 11 bases left between them. Germline assignment: CDR1 MDHEN and CDR2 SYDVKM. DNA for the CDR3: TGTGCCAGCAGTTTATCTGGGGCAAGGAATCAGCCCCAGCATTTT. This sequence encodes CASSLSGARNQPQHF. The full variable domain, in which reference TRBV28 and TRBJ1-5 provide the parts outside the CDR3, is DVKVTQSSRYLVKRTGEKVFLECVQDMDHENMFWYRQDPGLGLRLIYFSYDVKMKEKGDIPEGYSVSREKKERFSLILESASTNQTSMYLCASSLSGARNQPQHFGDGTRLSIL.

This chain uses TRBV28 with TRBJ1-1; 7 nucleotides align to TRBD1. V shed 5 bases, J shed 12 bases, and the junction held 6 bases outside the gene matches. CDR1 and CDR2 (germline): MDHEN, SYDVKM. The CDR3 is 11 amino acids. CDR3 coding DNA: TGTGCCAGCAGTCGACAGGGTTGGACTTTCTTT. Residues: CASSRQGWTFF.

This chain connects TRBV7-2 to TRBJ2-3; 7 bases map to TRBD2. CDR1 SGHTA and CDR2 FQGNSA come from the germline V gene. V shed 5 bases and J 2 bases; nucleotides not matched to a gene: 4. The CDR3 length is 14 residues. The CDR3: CASSVLAVTDTQYF. The CDR3 DNA reads as TGTGCCAGCAGCGTCCTAGCGGTCACAGATACGCAGTATTTT.

J is TRBJ1-6 and V is TRBV6-1; D is possibly TRBD1 (5 bases). Trimming cost V 8 bases and J 10 bases, with 15 bases left between them. The length of the CDR3 is 13 residues. CDR1 is MNHNS and CDR2 is SASEGT in the germline V gene. The CDR3 DNA follows: TGTGCCAGCGCGTCAGGGTCAGGATCACCCCTCCACTTT. Its protein is CASASGSGSPLHF.

The chain carries TRBV28 and TRBJ1-3; 7 bases match TRBD1. CDR3 length: 14 residues. Germline values: CDR1 MDHEN, CDR2 SYDVKM. Unmatched junction bases numbered 6, after V lost 7 bases and J lost 3 bases. This CDR3 reads CASTETGSGNTIYF. The CDR3 coding sequence is TGTGCCAGCACTGAGACAGGGAGTGGAAACACCATATATTTT.

This clone was picked up a small number of times. This sequence joins TRBV7-9 and TRBJ2-2; D may be TRBD2 (7 bases). The germline V gene encodes CDR1 SEHNR and CDR2 FQNEAQ (reference sequence). V was shortened by 5 bases and J by 4 bases, with 14 bases between the two germline ends. This CDR3 has 15 residues. DNA of the CDR3: TGTGCCAGCAGCCAGCGAAGGGGGGGCACCGGGGAGCTGTTTTTT. The encoded protein is CASSQRRGGTGELFF.

This clone turned up a few times. The chain has TRBV7-2 and TRBJ2-2; TRBD2 agrees at 8 bases. Germline V gives CDR1 SGHTA, CDR2 FQGNSA. The CDR3 length is 16 residues. V shed 1 base and J 6 bases; nucleotides not matched to a gene: 7. The CDR3 protein is CASSLGAGGAPGELFF. The CDR3 DNA reads TGTGCCAGCAGCTTAGGAGCCGGGGGGGCCCCCGGGGAGCTGTTTTTT.

In its sample, this clone was seen a few times. This sample also contains other DNA sequences that code for the same CDR3. The gene calls are TRBV25-1 and TRBJ2-5, with TRBD2 matching over 11 bases. Germline V gene data show CDR1 as MGHDK and CDR2 as SYGVNS. This CDR3 has 18 amino acids. With V trimmed by 7 bases and J by 2 bases, 15 bases remained unmatched. CDR3 residues: CASTSEWTSGSLQETQYF. The CDR3 region has the DNA TGTGCCAGCACCTCTGAATGGACTAGCGGGTCCCTGCAAGAGACCCAGTACTTC.

This clone was seen only a few times. The J gene is TRBJ1-4, the V gene TRBV4-2; TRBD1 might be the D (6 bases). This CDR3 is built from 15 residues. Germline CDR1 and CDR2: LGHNA and YNFKEQ. With 5 bases removed from V and 2 bases from J, the gap between germline ends came to 12 bases. CDR3: CASSSQGKTNEKLFF. CDR3 coding DNA: TGTGCCAGCAGCTCACAGGGAAAGACTAATGAAAAACTGTTTTTT.

The chain couples TRBV2 to TRBJ1-2, with D unclear. The length of the CDR3 is 13 residues. The ends were cut back, 9 bases at V and 3 bases at J, with 14 bases in the middle. From germline, CDR1 is SNHLY and CDR2 FYNNEI. The CDR3 region has the DNA TGTGCCAGGTCCGGGGAGTCGGACTATGGCTACACCTTC. Encoded protein: CARSGESDYGYTF.

This clone occurred a few times. The DNA of the CDR3 is TGCAGCGTTGAAGATGAAAGCGGGGGGGCGATCGAGCAGTTCTTC. Its translation is CSVEDESGGAIEQFF. The chain couples TRBV29-1 to TRBJ2-1; TRBD2 agrees at 10 bases. Germline CDR1 is SQVTM and CDR2 is ANQGSEA. After removal of 0 bases from V and 10 bases from J, the junction contained 9 bases not matched to a gene. The CDR3 contains 15 residues.

This clone was seen more than once but under ten times. The chain links TRBV2 to TRBJ1-3, with a possible D match to TRBD1 (5 bases). The CDR3 extends over 16 amino acids. The V and J ends lost 8 bases and 2 bases respectively, with 19 bases between them. CDR1 and CDR2 (germline): SNHLY, FYNNEI. DNA of the CDR3: TGTGCCAGCCAGCCCGTTGTAGGCAGGGCTGGAAACACCATATATTTT. It is translated as CASQPVVGRAGNTIYF.

The chain carries TRBV2 and TRBJ2-1, with TRBD2 identical over 7 bases. V lost 3 bases, J lost 0 bases, and 5 bases stayed unmatched. Germline CDR1 SNHLY, CDR2 FYNNEI. There are 16 residues in the CDR3. The CDR3 region is CASSDWLAVSYNEQFF. CDR3 in DNA: TGTGCCAGCAGTGATTGGCTAGCGGTCTCCTACAATGAGCAGTTCTTC.